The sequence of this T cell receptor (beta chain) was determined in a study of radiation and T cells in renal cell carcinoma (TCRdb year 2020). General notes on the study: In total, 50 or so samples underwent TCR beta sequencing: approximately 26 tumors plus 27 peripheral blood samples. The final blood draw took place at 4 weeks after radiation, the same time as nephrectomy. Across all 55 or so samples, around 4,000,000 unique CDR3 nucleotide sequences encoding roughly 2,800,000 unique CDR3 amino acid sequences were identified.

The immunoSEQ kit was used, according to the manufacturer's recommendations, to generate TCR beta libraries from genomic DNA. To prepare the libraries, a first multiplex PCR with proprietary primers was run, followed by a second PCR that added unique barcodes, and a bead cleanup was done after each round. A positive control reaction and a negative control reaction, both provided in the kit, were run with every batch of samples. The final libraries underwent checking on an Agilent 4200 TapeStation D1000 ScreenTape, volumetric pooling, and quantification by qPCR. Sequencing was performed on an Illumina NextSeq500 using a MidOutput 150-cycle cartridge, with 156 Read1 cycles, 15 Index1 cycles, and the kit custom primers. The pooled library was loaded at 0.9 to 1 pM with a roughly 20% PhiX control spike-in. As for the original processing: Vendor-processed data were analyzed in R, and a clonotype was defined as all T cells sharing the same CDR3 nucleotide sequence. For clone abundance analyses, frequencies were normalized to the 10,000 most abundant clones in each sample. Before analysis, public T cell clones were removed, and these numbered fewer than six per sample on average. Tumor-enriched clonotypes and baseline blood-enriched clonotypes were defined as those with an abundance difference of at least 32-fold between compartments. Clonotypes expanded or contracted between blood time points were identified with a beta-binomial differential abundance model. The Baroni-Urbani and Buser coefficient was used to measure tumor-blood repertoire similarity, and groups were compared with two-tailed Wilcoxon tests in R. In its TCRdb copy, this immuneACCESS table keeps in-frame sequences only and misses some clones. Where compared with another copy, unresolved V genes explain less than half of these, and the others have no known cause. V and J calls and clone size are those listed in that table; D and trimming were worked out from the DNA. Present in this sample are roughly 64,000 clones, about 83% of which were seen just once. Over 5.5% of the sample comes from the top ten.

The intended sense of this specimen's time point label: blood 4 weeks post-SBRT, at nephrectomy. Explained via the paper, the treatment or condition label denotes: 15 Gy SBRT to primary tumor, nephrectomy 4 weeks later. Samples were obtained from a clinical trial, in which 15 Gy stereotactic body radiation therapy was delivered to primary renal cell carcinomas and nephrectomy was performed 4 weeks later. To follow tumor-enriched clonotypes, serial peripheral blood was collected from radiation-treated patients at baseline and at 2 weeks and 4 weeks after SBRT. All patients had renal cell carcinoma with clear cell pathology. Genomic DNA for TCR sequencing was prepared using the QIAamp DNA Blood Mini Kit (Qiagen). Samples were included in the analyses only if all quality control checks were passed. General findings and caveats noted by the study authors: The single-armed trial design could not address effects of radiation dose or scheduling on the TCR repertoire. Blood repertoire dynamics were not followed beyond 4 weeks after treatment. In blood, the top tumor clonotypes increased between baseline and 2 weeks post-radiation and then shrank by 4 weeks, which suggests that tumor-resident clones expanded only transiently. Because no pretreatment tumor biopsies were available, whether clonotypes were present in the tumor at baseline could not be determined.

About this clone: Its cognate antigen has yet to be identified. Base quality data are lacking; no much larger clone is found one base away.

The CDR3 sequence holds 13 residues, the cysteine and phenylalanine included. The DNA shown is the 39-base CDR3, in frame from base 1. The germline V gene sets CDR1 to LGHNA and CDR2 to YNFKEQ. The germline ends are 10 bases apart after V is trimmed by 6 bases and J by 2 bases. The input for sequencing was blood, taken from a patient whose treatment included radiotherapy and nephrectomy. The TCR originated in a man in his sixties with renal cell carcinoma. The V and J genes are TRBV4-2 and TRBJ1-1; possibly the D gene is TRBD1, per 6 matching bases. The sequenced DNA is TGTGCCAGCAGTTGGACAGTCAACACTGAAGCTTTCTTT. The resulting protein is CASSWTVNTEAFF.